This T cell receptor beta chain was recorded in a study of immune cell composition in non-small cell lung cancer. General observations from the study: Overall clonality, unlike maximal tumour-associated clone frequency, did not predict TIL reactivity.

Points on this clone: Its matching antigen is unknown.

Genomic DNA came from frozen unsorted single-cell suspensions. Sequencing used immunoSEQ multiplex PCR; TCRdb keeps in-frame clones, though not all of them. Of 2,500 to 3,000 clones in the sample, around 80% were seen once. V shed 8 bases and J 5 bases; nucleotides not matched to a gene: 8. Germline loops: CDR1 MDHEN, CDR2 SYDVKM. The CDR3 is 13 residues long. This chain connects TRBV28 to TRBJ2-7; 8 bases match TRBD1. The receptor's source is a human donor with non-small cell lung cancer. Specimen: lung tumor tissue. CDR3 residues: CASLVQGAHEQYF. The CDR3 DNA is TGTGCCAGCTTGGTGCAGGGGGCCCACGAGCAGTACTTC.